This T cell receptor beta chain was recorded in a study of cytomegalovirus exposure and HLA in healthy donors. Study outcomes and limitations: The authors listed 150 to 200 TCR beta chains as cytomegalovirus-associated. In a later analysis, approximately 15,000 TCR beta sequences were associated with HLA alleles at 0.05 false discovery rate. Reports credit the classifier with highly specific, highly sensitive diagnosis of cytomegalovirus status.

This clone was seen a few times. Its antigen is still unknown. The PCR ran on 60 Vbeta and 13 Jbeta primers. In the authors' workflow: Later reanalysis found around 74 million unique TCR beta chains, 10 million to 14 million of them shared. The table came from immunoSEQ multiplex PCR; TCRdb's copy has only in-frame clones and leaves some out. V, J and clone size are those of that table, while D and trimming were read from the DNA. The table lists 120,000 or so clones, 83% of them singletons. Germline V gene sequence: CDR1 SGDLS, CDR2 YYNGEE. V was pared by 3 bases and J by 8 bases, with 9 bases of the junction left unmatched. The CDR3 contains 15 residues.

The V call is TRBV9, the J call TRBJ1-4; 8 positions match TRBD1. This TCR was recovered from a woman aged 35 to 49 in good health and CMV-seropositive. Material for sequencing was PBMCs. Here the CDR3 DNA reads TGTGCCAGCAGCGCCCAGGACAGGGTCGGAGAAAAACTGTTTTTT. Encoded protein: CASSAQDRVGEKLFF.